What follows are 13 T cell receptor beta chains derived from one specimen sequenced in a study of blood T cells in healthy people across ages. Together with a sample-barcoded 5' primer, a J-beta primer mix was included in a second PCR lasting about 7 to 11 cycles. A single record per CDR3 protein comes from TCRdb applying MiXCR to the 5' RACE reads. The sample consists of about 640,000 distinct CDR3 sequences, approximately 59% of them appearing once. Sequenced: blood. These receptors originate from a man in his 60s in good health.

This clonotype has more than one count but fewer than ten. The V and J genes are TRBV29-1 and TRBJ2-5; 8 bases are a match to TRBD1. CDR1 is SQVTM, CDR2 ANQGSEA, per germline. The CDR3 has 13 amino acids. The J segment lost 2 bases and the V segment lost 3 bases, leaving 2 bases of the junction unmatched. This CDR3 reads CSVEGDRQETQYF. The CDR3 DNA follows: TGCAGCGTTGAGGGGGACAGGCAAGAGACCCAGTACTTC.

The sample holds one count of this clonotype. This chain uses TRBV19 with TRBJ1-4; maybe TRBD1 (5 bases). Germline V gene lookup returns CDR1 LNHDA and CDR2 SQIVND (reference sequence). The germline V and J ends were trimmed by 4 bases and 4 bases, with 7 bases remaining between them. The CDR3 length is 13 residues. CDR3: CASSTGGNEKLFF. The DNA of the CDR3 is TGTGCCAGTAGTACTGGGGGTAATGAAAAACTGTTTTTT.

CDR3 sequence (DNA): TGTGCCAGCAGTGACTCGATAGGGGACGGCTACACCTTC. Translation gives CASSDSIGDGYTF. The chain combines TRBV6-4 with TRBJ1-2; TRBD1 might be the D (5 bases). V was trimmed by 0 bases and J by 8 bases, leaving 10 bases between them. The length of the CDR3 is 13 residues. CDR1 MRHNA and CDR2 SNTAGT come from the germline V gene.

The CDR3 is CASSPRQDRGDEKLFF. The CDR3 bases are TGTGCCAGCAGCCCTCGACAGGATCGAGGGGATGAAAAACTGTTTTTT. V gene TRBV9 combines with J gene TRBJ1-4; possibly TRBD1 for D (6 bases). V dropped 4 bases and J dropped 6 bases, with 19 bases sitting between them. CDR3 length: 16 residues. Per the germline V gene, CDR1 is SGDLS and CDR2 is YYNGEE.

In its sample, this clonotype was seen a few times. The chain is built from TRBV5-4 and TRBJ2-5, with 7 nucleotides matching TRBD1. After removal of 4 bases from V and 5 bases from J, the junction contained 14 bases not matched to a gene. Germline V lookup: CDR1 SGHNT, CDR2 YYREEE (reference sequence). The CDR3 spans 16 residues. CDR3 protein: CASSPEIDRAAETQYF. DNA of the CDR3: TGTGCCAGCAGCCCGGAGATCGACAGGGCAGCGGAGACCCAGTACTTC.

This clonotype turned up a few times. The chain carries TRBV20-1 and TRBJ1-2, with no clear D. This CDR3 contains 13 residues. V was cut by 0 bases and J by 6 bases, with 11 bases left in between. The germline V gene has CDR1 DFQATT and CDR2 SNEGSKA (reference sequence). The CDR3 DNA sequence: TGCAGTGCTAGAGAAGCCTCGTACAATGGCTACACCTTC. This sequence encodes CSAREASYNGYTF.

This clonotype was picked up a small number of times. This chain joins TRBV28 and TRBJ1-6; D gene ambiguous. The CDR3 is 13 amino acids. Germline V CDR1 and CDR2: MDHEN, SYDVKM. The V and J ends lost 2 bases and 4 bases respectively, with 3 bases between them. The CDR3 DNA reads as TGTGCCAGCAGTTTAATGTATAATTCACCCCTCCACTTT. This codes for CASSLMYNSPLHF.

The chain uses TRBV10-2 and TRBJ2-6; TRBD1 is a possible D gene (6 bases). The CDR3 is 20 amino acids. Deletions cut 7 bases from V and 0 bases from J, with 25 bases between. Looked up from germline, CDR1 is WSHSY and CDR2 is SAAADI. The CDR3, as DNA: TGCGCCAGCATCCCCTTGGGGGACACATCAGTTAACTCTGGGGCCAACGTCCTGACTTTC. This gives the protein CASIPLGDTSVNSGANVLTF.

This clonotype came up a few times. The chain has TRBV12-3 or TRBV12-4 and TRBJ2-7, with TRBD2 identical over 7 bases. The CDR3 length is 14 residues. Unmatched junction bases numbered 8, after V lost 4 bases and J lost 5 bases. The CDR3 sequence is CASSSPGLSHEQYF. Written as DNA, the CDR3 is TGTGCCAGCAGTTCCCCGGGACTAAGCCACGAGCAGTACTTC.

This clonotype was observed a single time. V usage is TRBV7-2 and J usage is TRBJ1-4, with TRBD1 as a possible D gene (6 bases). Trimming shortened V by 5 bases and J by 4 bases, and 14 bases separated the two germline ends. CDR3 length: 15 amino acids. Germline CDR1 and CDR2: SGHTA and FQGNSA. This CDR3 is CASSPRQANNEKLFF. CDR3 in DNA: TGTGCCAGCAGCCCGAGACAGGCGAATAATGAAAAACTGTTTTTT.

There are a few counts of this clonotype. The chain combines TRBV15 with TRBJ2-5; 15 bases fit TRBD2. Looked up from germline, CDR1 is LNHNV and CDR2 is YYDKDF (reference sequence). V shed 1 base, J shed 7 bases, and the junction held 13 bases outside the gene matches. This CDR3 contains 19 residues. CDR3 sequence: CATSRGPPGLAGGSGTQYF. In DNA form, the CDR3 reads TGTGCCACCAGCAGAGGACCCCCGGGACTAGCGGGGGGATCAGGGACCCAGTACTTC.

The table lists this clonotype with a few counts. This chain uses TRBV20-1 with TRBJ1-4; D is perhaps TRBD1 (5 bases). CDR3 size: 13 residues. Trimming cost V 6 bases and J 5 bases, with 13 bases left between them. Per germline, CDR1 DFQATT and CDR2 SNEGSKA (reference sequence). The CDR3 region has the DNA TGCAGTGCCCCTGGGACCGGGAATGAAAAACTGTTTTTT. Protein product: CSAPGTGNEKLFF.

CDR3 nucleotides: TGTGCCAGCAGTGATACAGGGGGGAAAAATCAGCCCCAGCATTTT. Translation: CASSDTGGKNQPQHF. The chain employs TRBV2 and TRBJ1-5; 8 nucleotides match TRBD1. Germline V gene lookup returns CDR1 SNHLY and CDR2 FYNNEI. J was trimmed by 4 bases and V by 3 bases; bases with no gene match: 5. The CDR3 length is 15 residues.